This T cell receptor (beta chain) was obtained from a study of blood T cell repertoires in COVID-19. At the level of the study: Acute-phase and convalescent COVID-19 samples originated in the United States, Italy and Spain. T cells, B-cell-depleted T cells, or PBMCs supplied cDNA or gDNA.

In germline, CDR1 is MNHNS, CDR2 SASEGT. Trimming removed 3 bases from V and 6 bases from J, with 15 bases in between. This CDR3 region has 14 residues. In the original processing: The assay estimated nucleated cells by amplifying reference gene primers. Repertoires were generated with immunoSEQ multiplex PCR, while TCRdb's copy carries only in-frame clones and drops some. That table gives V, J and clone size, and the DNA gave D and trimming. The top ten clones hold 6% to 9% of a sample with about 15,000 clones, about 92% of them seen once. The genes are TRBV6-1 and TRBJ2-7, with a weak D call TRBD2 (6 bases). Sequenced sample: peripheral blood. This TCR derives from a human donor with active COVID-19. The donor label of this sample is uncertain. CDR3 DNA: TGTGCCAGCAGTGACGGGGACTTCCGGCGCGAGCAGTACTTC. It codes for CASSDGDFRREQYF.